One and the same sample provided the 3 T cell receptor beta chains below, sequenced in a study of blood T cells in healthy people across ages (dated by TCRdb to about 2015). Library creation used 5' RACE. TCRdb names Illumina HiSeq 2500 as the instrument used. The second PCR ran for about 7 to 11 cycles and used a J-beta primer mix along with a sample-barcoded 5' primer. TCRdb trimmed public reads at Q25 via fastp, called clones via MiXCR and kept in-frame beta chains. Here each entry gathers all rows of one CDR3 protein and keeps the most common genes and DNA. The sample data list under 2,000,000 distinct CDR3 sequences, and approximately 50% of these were observed just once. Around 2.1% of the sample is in the top ten clones. Sequenced sample: blood. These TCRs come from a woman in her thirties or forties in good health.

The J gene is TRBJ2-1, the V gene TRBV5-1, with 16 bases aligning to TRBD2. The CDR3 extends over 21 amino acids. CDR1 SGHRS and CDR2 YFSETQ come from the germline V gene. Trimming at V came to 4 bases and at J to 0 bases, leaving 13 bases not matched to a gene. The CDR3 DNA reads as TGCGCCAGCAGCATATCCACGACCGGGACTAGCGGGGGGGGCTCCTACAATGAGCAGTTCTTC. Its protein is CASSISTTGTSGGGSYNEQFF.

The chain uses TRBV27 and TRBJ2-3; D may match TRBD1 or TRBD2 (5 bases each). This CDR3 region has 13 residues. Trimming took 1 base from V and 10 from J, leaving 12 bases between them. CDR1 MNHEY and CDR2 SMNVEV come from the germline V gene (reference sequence). The CDR3 region is CASSLYQGTSQYF. The CDR3 coding sequence is TGTGCCAGCAGTTTATACCAAGGGACGTCGCAGTATTTT.

Concerning this clonotype: The junction departs from the called germline gene at one end, perhaps through a read error. The chain links TRBV5-1 to TRBJ1-6; 8 bases fit TRBD1. Germline V gene sequence: CDR1 SGHRS, CDR2 YFSETQ. The CDR3 is 14 residues long. CDR3: CASSAGQGNSLLHF. CDR3 DNA sequence: TGCGCCAGCAGCGCCGGACAGGGAAACTCACTCCTCCACTTT.